The 27 T cell receptor beta chains presented below share a single source sample, sequenced in a study of beta chain features in type 1 diabetes. Investigators reverse transcribed all isolated RNA, so they sequenced expressed TCRB transcripts. Sequenced by immunoSEQ multiplex PCR; TCRdb stores in-frame clones only, minus some. Of about 220,000 clones in the sample, approximately 11% were seen once. The sample consisted of central memory CD4+ T cells from blood. The source of these receptors is a young man in good health.

This clone was found a few times. This chain connects TRBV6-5 to TRBJ2-1; TRBD2 aligns across 10 bases. CDR1 is MNHEY and CDR2 is SVGAGI in the germline V gene. The CDR3 is 16 residues long. V dropped 0 bases and J dropped 2; count of bases not matched to a gene: 1. The DNA of the CDR3 is TGTGCCAGCAGTTACTCGCTAGCGGGAGCCTACAATGAGCAGTTCTTC. It translates to CASSYSLAGAYNEQFF.

The rearrangement links TRBV11-2 to TRBJ2-7, with TRBD2 identical over 12 bases. V was clipped by 0 bases and J by 10 bases; unmatched bases: 4. The germline V gene encodes CDR1 SGHAT and CDR2 FQNNGV. The CDR3 length is 14 residues. Here the CDR3 DNA reads TGTGCCAGCAGCTTAGATCCGACTAGCGGGAGACAGTACTTC. Protein: CASSLDPTSGRQYF.

V gene TRBV30 combines with J gene TRBJ2-7, with D maybe TRBD1 (6 bases). Per the germline V gene, CDR1 is GTSNPN and CDR2 is SVGIG (reference sequence). V lost 4 bases and J 6 bases, leaving 13 bases between the germline ends. The CDR3 extends over 12 amino acids. CDR3 sequence: CAWTGVKGEQYF. DNA for the CDR3: TGTGCCTGGACAGGGGTAAAGGGCGAGCAGTACTTC.

This clone came up a few times. This rearrangement joins TRBV7-3 to TRBJ2-3; 10 bases align to TRBD1. Losses at the gene ends were 3 bases for V and 5 bases for J; bases not matched to a gene: 2. Looked up from germline, CDR1 is SGHTA and CDR2 is FQGTGA. This CDR3 has 14 residues. CDR3 sequence (DNA): TGTGCCAGCAGCTTCGGACAGGGGGGAGATACGCAGTATTTT. Amino acids: CASSFGQGGDTQYF.

The chain uses TRBV7-9 and TRBJ2-3; no clear D. CDR3 length: 15 amino acids. V was cut by 2 bases and J by 5 bases, with 14 bases left in between. Germline CDR1 is SEHNR and CDR2 is FQNEAQ (reference sequence). The CDR3 DNA reads TGTGCCAGCAGCTTACTACGCGCGTCAGGAGATACGCAGTATTTT. This gives the protein CASSLLRASGDTQYF.

This clone was picked up many times. The sample holds other DNA sequences that translate to the same CDR3. This rearrangement joins TRBV30 to TRBJ1-4, with 10 bases lining up with TRBD1. This CDR3 spans 13 amino acids. The ends lost 4 bases at V and 10 bases at J; junction bases unmatched: 6. Germline CDR1 is GTSNPN and CDR2 is SVGIG (reference sequence). Written as DNA, the CDR3 is TGTGCCTGGACCAATGGACAGGGGGGAAAACTGTTTTTT. Protein product: CAWTNGQGGKLFF.

CDR3 residues: CASSSRQGVTGELFF. The CDR3 bases are TGCGCCAGCAGCTCTCGACAGGGGGTCACCGGGGAGCTGTTTTTT. The J gene is TRBJ2-2, the V gene TRBV5-1; TRBD1 matches 9 bases. The CDR3 has 15 amino acids. Germline CDR1 is SGHRS and CDR2 is YFSETQ. V was pared by 3 bases and J by 4 bases, with 4 bases of the junction left unmatched. The full variable domain, in which reference TRBV5-1 and TRBJ2-2 provide the parts outside the CDR3, is KAGVTQTPRYLIKTRGQQVTLSCSPISGHRSVSWYQQTPGQGLQFLFEYFSETQRNKGNFPGRFSGRQFSNSRSEMNVSTLELGDSALYLCASSSRQGVTGELFFGEGSRLTVL.

This clone was picked up many times. The J gene is TRBJ1-3, the V gene TRBV29-1, with D unresolved. Per germline, CDR1 SQVTM and CDR2 ANQGSEA. This CDR3 has 11 amino acids. Trimming left V 2 bases short and J 9 bases short, with 8 bases between. CDR3 coding DNA: TGCAGCGTTGAACAGGCGCGCACCATATATTTT. This translates into CSVEQARTIYF.

The J gene is TRBJ2-7, the V gene TRBV4-1, with D perhaps TRBD2 (6 bases). The CDR3 has 14 amino acids. Germline V lookup: CDR1 MGHRA, CDR2 YSYEKL. The V end lost 3 bases, the J end lost 3 bases, and 12 bases lay between the germline ends. CDR3 residues: CASSQLAVVYEQYF. The DNA for the CDR3 is TGCGCCAGCAGCCAGTTAGCGGTTGTCTACGAGCAGTACTTC.

CDR3 bases: TGTGCCAGCAGCAGACAGGTGGGCGAGACCCAGTACTTC. Encoded protein: CASSRQVGETQYF. The chain recombines TRBV7-8 with TRBJ2-5, with D possibly matching TRBD1 (6 bases). CDR1 and CDR2 from the germline V gene are SGHVS and FQNEAQ. The V end lost 5 bases, the J end lost 5 bases, and 12 bases lay between the germline ends. This CDR3 region has 13 residues.

V usage is TRBV13 and J usage is TRBJ2-1; 8 nucleotides line up with TRBD2. The CDR3 is made up of 14 amino acids. Germline assignment: CDR1 PRHDT and CDR2 FYEKMQ (reference sequence). The trim removed 2 bases at V and 6 bases at J, leaving 3 bases unmatched. CDR3 sequence reads: CASSLRTSRNEQFF. The CDR3 DNA follows: TGTGCCAGCAGCTTACGGACTAGCCGCAATGAGCAGTTCTTC.

The chain uses TRBV12-2 and TRBJ2-3; the DNA was not used to check the table's D call, TRBD2. TRBV12-2 corresponds to a pseudogene. The CDR3 totals 11 residues. The CDR3 nucleotides are TGTGCAAGACCCGCGAAAGATACGCAGTATTTT. It is translated as CARPAKDTQYF.

With respect to this clone: Other DNA sequences in this sample translate to the same CDR3. This chain links TRBV18 with TRBJ2-5; no firm D call. The CDR3 consists of 12 residues. Trimming cost V 1 base and J 2 bases, with 2 bases left between them. The V gene's germline CDR1 is KGHSH and CDR2 LQKENI. CDR3 protein: CASSPQQETQYF. DNA for the CDR3: TGTGCCAGCTCACCACAGCAAGAGACCCAGTACTTC.

The CDR3 sequence: CASSMGGSYNEQFF. Here the CDR3 DNA reads TGTGCCAGTAGTATGGGCGGCTCCTACAATGAGCAGTTCTTC. The chain couples TRBV19 to TRBJ2-1; D not resolved. Trimming pared 3 bases from V and 0 bases from J, leaving 6 bases between. The CDR3 spans 14 residues. Germline lookup yields CDR1 LNHDA and CDR2 SQIVND (reference sequence). Together with reference TRBV19 and TRBJ2-1, the CDR3 gives the full variable domain: DGGITQSPKYLFRKEGQNVTLSCEQNLNHDAMYWYRQDPGQGLRLIYYSQIVNDFQKGDIAEGYSVSREKKESFPLTVTSAQKNPTAFYLCASSMGGSYNEQFFGPGTRLTVL.

This clone was counted many times. This sequence joins TRBV7-8 and TRBJ2-7; 7 nucleotides agree with TRBD2. J lost 6 bases, V lost 0 bases, and 5 bases had no gene match. The CDR3 is 14 amino acids. In germline, CDR1 is SGHVS, CDR2 FQNEAQ. This chain's CDR3 is CASSLAGGTSEQYF. Here the CDR3 DNA reads TGTGCCAGCAGCTTAGCGGGAGGGACGTCCGAGCAGTACTTC. Together with reference TRBV7-8 and TRBJ2-7, the CDR3 gives the full variable domain: GAGVSQSPRYKVAKRGQDVALRCDPISGHVSLFWYQQALGQGPEFLTYFQNEAQLDKSGLPSDRFFAERPEGSVSTLKIQRTQQEDSAVYLCASSLAGGTSEQYFGPGTRLTVT.

Only a few counts were recorded for this clone. This chain uses TRBV18 with TRBJ2-5, with 8 bases aligning to TRBD1. Germline CDR1 is KGHSH and CDR2 is LQKENI. The CDR3 consists of 15 residues. Trimming at V came to 5 bases and at J to 4 bases, leaving 9 bases not matched to a gene. The CDR3 DNA is TGTGCCAGCTCATATTCAGGACAGGGTGGAGAGACCCAGTACTTC. Translated: CASSYSGQGGETQYF.

This clone was observed once. The V call is TRBV5-1, the J call TRBJ2-3, with 9 bases matching TRBD1. Per the germline V gene, CDR1 is SGHRS and CDR2 is YFSETQ. This CDR3 region has 17 residues. The ends lost 4 bases at V and 0 bases at J; junction bases unmatched: 9. The CDR3: CASSGGTGHTSTDTQYF. The CDR3 DNA is TGCGCCAGCAGCGGTGGGACAGGGCACACTAGCACAGATACGCAGTATTTT.

In its sample, this clone was seen a few times. The rearrangement joins TRBV29-1 to TRBJ2-1, with 9 bases identical to TRBD2. After removal of 7 bases from V and 6 bases from J, the junction contained 10 bases not matched to a gene. CDR1 and CDR2 from the germline V gene are SQVTM and ANQGSEA. The CDR3 length is 14 residues. CDR3 protein: CSGRAGGGVNEQFF. As DNA, the CDR3 is TGCAGCGGGAGAGCGGGAGGAGGGGTCAATGAGCAGTTCTTC.

The chain recombines TRBV27 with TRBJ2-5; D gene ambiguous. V was pared by 6 bases and J by 0 bases, with 14 bases between. CDR3 length: 15 amino acids. CDR1 and CDR2 (germline): MNHEY, SMNVEV (reference sequence). DNA for the CDR3: TGTGCCAGCAGCGCAAACGACGCCCACCAAGAGACCCAGTACTTC. Protein product: CASSANDAHQETQYF.

The chain links TRBV7-2 to TRBJ2-7; D unresolved. V was pared by 1 base and J by 6 bases, with 7 bases between. This CDR3 comprises 12 residues. Germline CDR1 SGHTA, CDR2 FQGNSA. DNA of the CDR3: TGTGCCAGCAGCTTAGTCATCCGCGAGCAGTACTTC. It is translated as CASSLVIREQYF.

This clone was detected only a few times. The J gene is TRBJ2-6, the V gene TRBV30; 7 bases are a match to TRBD1. V shed 4 bases and J 2 bases; nucleotides not matched to a gene: 11. In germline, CDR1 is GTSNPN, CDR2 SVGIG (reference sequence). This CDR3 contains 17 residues. The DNA for the CDR3 is TGTGCCTGGAATAAAGGTGCAGGGGGAGCTGGGGCCAACGTCCTGACTTTC. It is translated as CAWNKGAGGAGANVLTF.

This clone was counted between two and nine times. V usage is TRBV15 and J usage is TRBJ2-3, with 7 bases matching TRBD1. From germline, CDR1 is LNHNV and CDR2 YYDKDF (reference sequence). The length of the CDR3 is 16 residues. J lost 1 base, V lost 1 base, and 5 bases had no gene match. The CDR3 DNA sequence: TGTGCCACCAGCAGAGGTAGACAGGGTGGCACAGATACGCAGTATTTT. Its protein product is CATSRGRQGGTDTQYF.

The table lists this clone with a few counts. This sequence joins TRBV5-4 and TRBJ1-1; no firm D call. The V and J ends lost 4 bases and 5 bases respectively, with 15 bases between them. The length of the CDR3 is 14 residues. Germline CDR1 reads SGHNT; CDR2 reads YYREEE (reference sequence). CDR3 in amino acids: CASSPPTLGTEAFF. In nucleotides, the CDR3 is TGTGCCAGCAGCCCCCCTACACTGGGGACTGAAGCTTTCTTT.

This clone came up a few times. The rearrangement uses TRBV5-1 and TRBJ1-1; perhaps TRBD1 as D (5 bases). This CDR3 contains 15 residues. Germline CDR1 and CDR2: SGHRS and YFSETQ. The V gene lost 4 bases and the J gene lost 2 bases, with 15 bases spanning the gap. In DNA form, the CDR3 reads TGCGCCAGCAGCAGGGACGGAAGGATAAACACTGAAGCTTTCTTT. It encodes CASSRDGRINTEAFF.

The V gene is TRBV5-4, the J gene TRBJ2-7; 7 nucleotides agree with TRBD2. There are 14 residues in the CDR3. Per germline, CDR1 SGHNT and CDR2 YYREEE (reference sequence). J lost 5 bases, V lost 4 bases, and 9 bases had no gene match. As DNA, the CDR3 is TGTGCCAGCAGCCCGGGAGGCTACACGGACGAGCAGTACTTC. This codes for CASSPGGYTDEQYF.

The chain employs TRBV6-5 and TRBJ2-1, with D uncertain. Germline CDR1 is MNHEY and CDR2 is SVGAGI. The CDR3 extends over 14 amino acids. Trimming pared 5 bases from V and 0 bases from J, leaving 8 bases between. The CDR3 is CASSGHFSYNEQFF. In DNA, the CDR3 is TGTGCCAGCAGTGGGCATTTCTCCTACAATGAGCAGTTCTTC.

CDR3 sequence: CASSHIGIGETQYF. Written as DNA, the CDR3 is TGTGCCAGCAGCCATATAGGAATAGGAGAGACCCAGTACTTC. This chain links TRBV5-4 with TRBJ2-5, with D uncertain. The V and J ends lost 4 bases and 4 bases respectively, with 14 bases between them. Germline V lookup: CDR1 SGHNT, CDR2 YYREEE (reference sequence). The CDR3 runs 14 residues.